The next 8 T cell receptor beta chains were all read from a single sample in a study of blood T cell repertoires in COVID-19. TCRdb's copy holds only in-frame clones and misses some; the assay was immunoSEQ multiplex PCR. The sample has 300,000 to 350,000 clones; roughly 90% are singletons. Sequenced sample: peripheral blood. The receptors shown here come from a man aged 18 to 29 with active or convalescent COVID-19.

V gene TRBV11-1 combines with J gene TRBJ2-7, with 8 bases aligning to TRBD2. Germline values: CDR1 SGHAT, CDR2 FQDESV (reference sequence). The V segment lost 4 bases and the J segment 0 bases; nucleotides outside the gene matches: 5. The CDR3 covers 15 residues. CDR3 sequence reads: CASSSGTSVSYEQYF. CDR3 coding DNA: TGTGCCAGCAGCTCCGGGACTAGTGTCTCCTACGAGCAGTACTTC.

J is TRBJ2-2 and V is TRBV9; possibly TRBD2 for D (6 bases). The CDR3 covers 17 residues. Deletions cut 5 bases from V and 2 bases from J, with 19 bases between. Germline values: CDR1 SGDLS, CDR2 YYNGEE. The CDR3: CASRKGPASANTGELFF. The CDR3 bases are TGTGCCAGCAGAAAAGGCCCCGCTAGCGCTAACACCGGGGAGCTGTTTTTT.

The CDR3 bases are TGTGCCAGCAGCTTAGGGACAGGGTCAGATACGCAGTATTTT. As protein: CASSLGTGSDTQYF. The V gene is TRBV7-6, the J gene TRBJ2-3; TRBD1 aligns across 8 bases. The CDR3 is 14 amino acids. V dropped 1 base and J dropped 4; count of bases not matched to a gene: 1. CDR1 SGHVS and CDR2 FNYEAQ come from the germline V gene.

The CDR3 sequence: CASSLGGTGDEKLFF. The CDR3 DNA sequence: TGTGCCAGCTCCCTTGGTGGGACAGGGGATGAAAAACTGTTTTTT. The rearrangement joins TRBV28 to TRBJ1-4; TRBD1 matches 10 bases. CDR1 is MDHEN, CDR2 SYDVKM, per germline. The CDR3 length is 15 residues. V dropped 8 bases and J dropped 6; count of bases not matched to a gene: 9.

This clone was seen just once. This rearrangement joins TRBV15 to TRBJ2-3; D is ambiguous. The CDR3 is 14 residues long. V was clipped by 6 bases and J by 0 bases, with 10 bases between them. Germline CDR1 LNHNV, CDR2 YYDKDF (reference sequence). The CDR3 region has the DNA TGTGCCACCAGTTCAGAATTCAGCACAGATACGCAGTATTTT. The encoded protein is CATSSEFSTDTQYF.

The chain combines TRBV18 with TRBJ1-4; D not resolved. Germline-derived CDR1 and CDR2 are KGHSH and LQKENI. The CDR3 contains 15 residues. The V and J ends lost 0 bases and 4 bases respectively, with 9 bases between them. This CDR3 reads CASSPPSTNNEKLFF. As DNA, the CDR3 is TGTGCCAGCTCACCACCGAGCACCAATAATGAAAAACTGTTTTTT.

The CDR3 reads CASSQIDRGALYGYTF. Here the CDR3 DNA reads TGTGCCAGCAGCCAAATCGACAGGGGGGCCCTATATGGCTACACCTTC. The chain employs TRBV14 and TRBJ1-2, with 9 bases matching TRBD1. This CDR3 has 16 amino acids. Germline CDR1 and CDR2: SGHDN and FVKESK. The trim removed 2 bases at V and 5 bases at J, leaving 9 bases unmatched.

The V gene is TRBV11-2, the J gene TRBJ1-1, with 11 bases matching TRBD1. Germline CDR1 SGHAT, CDR2 FQNNGV. This CDR3 has 17 residues. The V and J ends lost 5 bases and 3 bases, in that order; junction bases with no gene match: 11. CDR3 residues: CASSTRTGGYLDTEAFF. In DNA, the CDR3 is TGTGCCAGCAGCACCCGGACAGGGGGCTACTTGGACACTGAAGCTTTCTTT.